These 20 T cell receptor beta chains originate from one sample sequenced in a study of graft-versus-host responses after intestinal transplantation. Profiling relied on immunoSEQ multiplex PCR, and the TCRdb table lists in-frame clones only, not all of them. In the table there are tens of thousands of clones, just under 95% of which are singletons. Their antigens remain unidentified. Here the sequenced sample was unstimulated CD8+ T cells sorted from spleen or lymph node cells, taken before intestinal transplant. These receptors all stem from a human donor who received an intestinal transplant.

The chain employs TRBV5-6 and TRBJ2-7; weak D call: TRBD2 (5 bases). CDR1 and CDR2 (germline): SGHDT, YYEEEE. This CDR3 region has 15 residues. The V and J ends lost 2 bases and 3 bases respectively, with 15 bases between them. CDR3 nucleotide sequence: TGTGCCAGCAGCTTCACCGGGATCAGTGGCTACGAGCAGTACTTC. Its protein product is CASSFTGISGYEQYF.

This chain uses TRBV4-1 with TRBJ2-7, with TRBD1 as a possible D gene (7 bases). CDR3 length: 15 residues. Trimming removed 1 base at V and 1 base at J, with 11 bases between. Germline V gene data show CDR1 as MGHRA and CDR2 as YSYEKL. The chain's CDR3 is CASSQGGDRSYEQYF. The CDR3 bases are TGCGCCAGCAGCCAAGGGGGGGACAGATCCTACGAGCAGTACTTC.

The rearrangement links TRBV5-1 to TRBJ2-1, with TRBD2 identical over 10 bases. The CDR3 consists of 16 residues. The junction had 8 bases not matched to a gene; V was cut back by 4 bases and J by 4 bases. Germline CDR1 SGHRS, CDR2 YFSETQ. The CDR3 loop is CASSPPTSGSYNEQFF. The CDR3 DNA reads TGCGCCAGCAGCCCCCCGACTAGCGGGTCGTACAATGAGCAGTTCTTC. The whole variable domain, filled in from reference TRBV5-1 and TRBJ2-1, reads KAGVTQTPRYLIKTRGQQVTLSCSPISGHRSVSWYQQTPGQGLQFLFEYFSETQRNKGNFPGRFSGRQFSNSRSEMNVSTLELGDSALYLCASSPPTSGSYNEQFFGPGTRLTVL.

This chain links TRBV5-1 with TRBJ2-1, with a tentative D call TRBD1 (5 bases). The CDR3 is 13 amino acids. Trimming took 4 bases from V and 3 from J, leaving 8 bases between them. Germline V CDR1 and CDR2: SGHRS, YFSETQ. The CDR3 sequence is CASSLQGYNEQFF. CDR3 nucleotides: TGCGCCAGCAGCCTCCAGGGCTACAATGAGCAGTTCTTC.

The V call is TRBV19, the J call TRBJ1-2; no clear D. V gave up 3 bases and J gave up 1 base, with 9 bases separating them. Germline lookup yields CDR1 LNHDA and CDR2 SQIVND (reference sequence). The CDR3 contains 14 residues. DNA of the CDR3: TGTGCCAGTAGTATTGGAGAGATTAACTATGGCTACACCTTC. Encoded protein: CASSIGEINYGYTF. Looking up the rest from reference TRBV19 and TRBJ1-2 gives the full variable domain: DGGITQSPKYLFRKEGQNVTLSCEQNLNHDAMYWYRQDPGQGLRLIYYSQIVNDFQKGDIAEGYSVSREKKESFPLTVTSAQKNPTAFYLCASSIGEINYGYTFGSGTRLTVV.

This chain links TRBV4-1 with TRBJ2-7; D possibly corresponds to TRBD1 (6 bases). Deletions cut 4 bases from V and 0 bases from J, with 10 bases between. CDR3 length equals 14 residues. The germline gives CDR1 MGHRA, CDR2 YSYEKL. CDR3 in DNA: TGCGCCAGCAGCCTAGGACAGAGCTCCTACGAGCAGTACTTC. Translation: CASSLGQSSYEQYF.

This sequence joins TRBV27 and TRBJ1-1; weak D call: TRBD1 (5 bases). The germline CDR1 and CDR2 sequences are MNHEY and SMNVEV (reference sequence). V was clipped by 6 bases and J by 0 bases, with 11 bases between them. The CDR3 has 14 residues. CDR3 DNA: TGTGCCAGCAGGTCGGGGGTGGTGAACACTGAAGCTTTCTTT. It encodes CASRSGVVNTEAFF.

The chain employs TRBV4-1 and TRBJ1-5; possibly TRBD1 for D (5 bases). V lost 0 bases to trimming and J lost 8 bases, with 8 bases between them. This CDR3 has 13 amino acids. Per the germline V gene, CDR1 is MGHRA and CDR2 is YSYEKL. The CDR3 sequence is CASSQDPREPQHF. CDR3 DNA sequence: TGCGCCAGCAGCCAAGATCCCAGGGAGCCCCAGCATTTT.

V and J are TRBV7-6 and TRBJ2-5, with 9 bases aligning to TRBD1. CDR3 size: 18 residues. Germline trimming cut 2 bases from V and 4 bases from J; bases unmatched to any gene: 14. Germline V gene lookup returns CDR1 SGHVS and CDR2 FNYEAQ. The CDR3 loop reads CASSLFLLPGQGRETQYF. In DNA form, the CDR3 reads TGTGCCAGCAGCTTATTCTTATTGCCGGGACAGGGTAGAGAGACCCAGTACTTC.

This sequence joins TRBV7-9 and TRBJ2-1; 13 bases line up with TRBD2. Germline trimming cut 6 bases from V and 4 bases from J; bases unmatched to any gene: 3. The germline V gene encodes CDR1 SEHNR and CDR2 FQNEAQ (reference sequence). This CDR3 region has 15 residues. For the CDR3, the DNA is TGTGCCAGCAGAGCGGGACTAGCGGGGTACAATGAGCAGTTCTTC. Translated, it gives CASRAGLAGYNEQFF. Filled out from reference TRBV7-9 and TRBJ2-1, the complete variable domain reads DTGVSQNPRHKITKRGQNVTFRCDPISEHNRLYWYRQTLGQGPEFLTYFQNEAQLEKSRLLSDRFSAERPKGSFSTLEIQRTEQGDSAMYLCASRAGLAGYNEQFFGPGTRLTVL.

This clone was recorded once. This chain links TRBV6-5 with TRBJ2-5, with TRBD2 matching over 10 bases. The CDR3 loop spans 14 amino acids. The V gene end was trimmed by 5 bases and the J gene end by 3 bases; junction bases not matched to a gene: 3. Germline loops: CDR1 MNHEY, CDR2 SVGAGI. CDR3: CASSEGLAEETQYF. The CDR3 DNA follows: TGTGCCAGCAGTGAAGGACTAGCGGAAGAGACCCAGTACTTC.

Only one count was recorded for this clone. Its ends do not fully match the called genes, so a read error is possible. Additional DNA sequences in this sample encode the identical CDR3. The chain recombines TRBV27 with TRBJ1-1; the match to TRBD1 covers 7 bases. CDR1 and CDR2 (germline): MNHEY, SMNVEV (reference sequence). This CDR3 spans 14 amino acids. The CDR3 spells CASSNRGMNTEAFF. CDR3 nucleotide sequence: TGTGCCAGCAGTAACAGGGGCATGAACACTGAAGCCTTCTTT.

This clone has only one observation. This chain joins TRBV5-1 and TRBJ2-3; D ambiguous. Deletions cut 1 base from V and 1 base from J, with 7 bases between. Germline CDR1 reads SGHRS; CDR2 reads YFSETQ. This CDR3 region has 14 residues. This CDR3 is CASSLWSGTDTQYF. The CDR3 DNA reads TGCGCCAGCAGCTTGTGGAGCGGCACAGATACGCAGTATTTT.

The chain employs TRBV10-2 and TRBJ2-1, with a tentative D call TRBD2 (5 bases). V gave up 5 bases and J gave up 6 bases, with 17 bases separating them. This CDR3 region has 15 residues. Germline V gene data show CDR1 as WSHSY and CDR2 as SAAADI. The chain's CDR3 is CASSPLALNGNEQFF. DNA for the CDR3: TGCGCCAGCAGTCCCCTAGCCTTAAACGGCAATGAGCAGTTCTTC.

As regards this clone: This sample also contains other DNA sequences that code for the same CDR3. The chain combines TRBV5-1 with TRBJ1-2, with D perhaps TRBD1 (5 bases). V was trimmed by 3 bases and J by 6 bases, leaving 12 bases between them. The CDR3 runs to 13 residues. Germline-derived CDR1 and CDR2 are SGHRS and YFSETQ. CDR3 bases: TGCGCCAGCAGCTCCGGGACGGGGGATGGCTACACCTTC. It yields the protein CASSSGTGDGYTF.

The chain is built from TRBV4-3 and TRBJ1-5; no definite D call. The V end lost 1 base, the J end lost 7 bases, and 11 bases lay between the germline ends. The CDR3 runs to 14 residues. Per germline, CDR1 LGHNA and CDR2 YSLEER. CDR3 coding DNA: TGCGCCAGCAGCCAAGCCCTCGGGGTGCAGCCCCAGCATTTT. This encodes CASSQALGVQPQHF.

This rearrangement joins TRBV7-8 to TRBJ2-4, with a tentative D call TRBD1 (6 bases). The CDR3 sequence is 14 residues long. Germline lookup yields CDR1 SGHVS and CDR2 FQNEAQ. V was cut by 7 bases and J by 9 bases, with 19 bases left in between. CDR3 region: CASTLTGPGAIQYF. The CDR3 DNA follows: TGTGCCAGCACCCTAACAGGGCCAGGGGCCATTCAGTACTTC.

The chain employs TRBV10-3 and TRBJ1-4; the match to TRBD1 covers 10 bases. Looked up from germline, CDR1 is ENHRY and CDR2 is SYGVKD. Trimming took 0 bases from V and 2 from J; bases not matched to a gene: 3. This CDR3 spans 17 amino acids. The CDR3 nucleotides read TGTGCCATCAGTGAGTCGACAGGGGGCAGGACTAATGAAAAACTGTTTTTT. This translates into CAISESTGGRTNEKLFF.

This rearrangement joins TRBV12-5 to TRBJ1-3; D gene unclear. The CDR3 sequence is 16 residues long. Trimming cost V 1 base and J 0 bases, with 10 bases left between them. Germline V gene sequence: CDR1 LGHNT, CDR2 FRNRAP. CDR3 in amino acids: CASGLGLSSSGNTIYF. The CDR3 DNA reads TGTGCTAGTGGTTTGGGACTATCGAGCTCTGGAAACACCATATATTTT.

The genes are TRBV30 and TRBJ1-1; tentative D call: TRBD1 (5 bases). Trimming took 2 bases from V and 5 from J, leaving 6 bases between them. This CDR3 comprises 11 residues. CDR1 is GTSNPN, CDR2 SVGIG, per germline (reference sequence). The CDR3 spells CAWSRGTEAFF. The CDR3 DNA follows: TGTGCCTGGAGTCGGGGGACTGAAGCTTTCTTT.